This TCR beta chain is from a study of blood T cell repertoires in COVID-19. Study information: T cells, B-cell-depleted T cells, or PBMCs provided the cDNA or gDNA that served as material.

Trimming cost V 2 bases and J 7 bases, with 17 bases left between them. The CDR3 extends over 15 amino acids. Germline CDR1 reads SGHTA; CDR2 reads FQGNSA. Original handling: Estimation of nucleated cell counts relied on the amplification of reference gene primers. Sequencing was performed with immunoSEQ multiplex PCR; in TCRdb, only in-frame clones are kept and a portion is missing. The V and J calls and clone size were taken over from that table, and D and trimming were inferred from the DNA. The sample has 94,000 or so clones; almost 90% are singletons. The J gene is TRBJ1-2, the V gene TRBV7-2; unclear D gene. This sequence originates from an older woman with acute or convalescent COVID-19. The source material was peripheral blood. The CDR3 bases are TGTGCCAGCAGCTTATCCGCAATCGACTTCGGTGGCTACACCTTC. This encodes CASSLSAIDFGGYTF.